This T cell receptor (beta chain) emerged from a study of shared clonotypes between healthy human individuals (dated by TCRdb to about 2020). About the full investigation: A few men and two women, aged 18 to 49 years, made up the cohort. Per donor, three plates each were used for CD4 naive and CD4 memory, two for CD8 naive, and one for CD8 memory. Different laboratories and diverse techniques were used to prepare libraries and sequence TCR repertoires, to increase sequencing depth and limit assay-specific biases. To estimate repertoire size and how much clonotypes are shared between individuals, the study performed deep sequencing of blood TCR repertoires from about five healthy adults. Between about 0.9 and 8.9 billion PBMCs per donor were obtained by leukapheresis. The full study reports these points: Sampling was limited to blood, and TCR repertoires in tissue likely differ from TCR repertoires in blood. Clonotypes shared by all four sorted-subset donors showed higher generation probabilities than non-shared clonotypes. Incomplete sequencing was indicated by rarefaction of sorted-subset datasets, despite the large sequencing depth. Based on pairwise subsampling, the degree of clonotype sharing among donors was expected to be affected by sequencing depth. Larger estimated clonotype richness was generally found for naive subsets than for memory subsets. Sharing across four donors was observed for approximately 5% of naive CD4, 3% to 3.5% of naive CD8, around 2.5% of memory CD4, and about 0.39% of memory CD8 clonotypes. Because the study included a small number of donors, the genetic and exposure-history diversity represented was limited.

The CDR3 spans 14 residues, from the cysteine through the phenylalanine. The read is trimmed to its CDR3 DNA, 42 bases read in frame from base 1. For CDR1 and CDR2, the germline V gene lists MDHEN and SYDVKM. The V end gives up 7 bases and the J end 3 bases, leaving 5 bases in the junction not matched to a gene. The donors were healthy, HIV-negative adults with no recently reported acute infections or vaccinations. Every donor was a Caucasian adult residing in Nashville, Tennessee, USA. CD4+ T cells were enriched through magnetic negative selection, after which naive cells were positively selected on CD45RA and the remaining negative fraction served as the memory subset. Blood was obtained by leukapheresis, after which PBMCs were separated by Ficoll-Histopaque density gradient centrifugation and cryopreserved in liquid nitrogen vapor phase. Analytical flow cytometry was used to check the purity and quantity of each magnetically sorted T cell population. Genomic DNA was isolated from each sorted fraction and quantified by UV absorbance on a Nanodrop 2000c.

A remark on this clone: The specificity of this receptor is unknown. Base qualities are not recorded, but no much larger clone differs from it by a single base.

Using the deep immunoSEQ assay, TCR CDR3 regions were amplified from genomic DNA by multiplex PCR. For each cell subset, the extracted genomic DNA was distributed evenly across all wells of several immunoSEQ 96-well plates, and each plate served as one replicate. For sorted subsets, approximately 190 ng genomic DNA, equal to some 28,000 T cell genomes, was loaded into each replicate PCR. Purified libraries were measured with a Qubit 3.0 fluorometer, size-checked on a Bioanalyzer 2100, and measured again with the KAPA Library Quantification kit. Every immunoSEQ 96-well plate was sequenced on a separate single-read 150-cycle Illumina NextSeq 550 flow cell. On the study's bioinformatics: Because only junctional sequences without quality scores were contained in the immunoSEQ output, filtering matching that applied to full-length reads could not be performed. Sequences were annotated with PyIR, a Python wrapper for IgBLAST v1.9, using IMGT germline references to assign V/J genes and CDR3. Reads were removed for weak V/J assignments (E-value above 1e-6), missing CDR3, stop codons, out-of-frame junctions, or ambiguous translated residues. A V3J clonotype was defined by an identical inferred V gene, J gene, and CDR3 amino acid sequence. Percentage overlap between repertoires was calculated by dividing the number of shared unique clonotypes by the size of the smaller repertoire. Richness of each repertoire was evaluated using RTK rarefaction, the Chao1 estimator, and Recon v2.1 estimates of unobserved clonotypes. For all TCRbeta clonotypes obtained by the gDNA method from several donors, generation probabilities were computed with OLGA. The table comes from immuneACCESS by way of TCRdb, which keeps in-frame sequences with V and J called. Part of the clones is missing from these tables; in studies checked, under half for an unresolved V gene and the rest for unknown reasons. Clone size and the V and J calls come from that table; the DNA yielded D and trimming. Counted in this sample were about 2 million clones; roughly 96% of them appeared once. The ten top clones hold 0.13% of the sample.

The chain uses TRBV28 and TRBJ2-3; 9 bases in between match TRBD1. Sequencing was performed on naive CD4+ T cells sorted from blood. The meaning of the sample's cell subset or site label: CD45RA+ positively selected. The sequence came from a man aged 18 to 30 in good health. Here the CDR3 is given as CASTPGQGTDTQYF. The nucleotide sequence is given as TGTGCCAGCACCCCGGGACAGGGAACAGATACGCAGTATTTT.